This T cell receptor (beta chain) was profiled in a study of CD8+CD57+ T cells in acquired aplastic anemia (dated by TCRdb to the late 2010s). Background for the entire study: A mean of roughly 3.2 ug of DNA, ranging from about 0.19 to 30 ug, was extracted from sorted CD4+ and CD8+ cells. An average of about 10 million reads for CD4+ cells and under 13 million reads for CD8+ cells was obtained from healthy donor samples.

TCR beta VDJ combination and CDR3 sequence profiling used genomic DNA as the template. An Illumina HiSeq 2000 was the platform used for TCR repertoire sequencing. Turning to the authors' computational methods: Repertoires were assessed using TRBV/TRBJ rearrangement plots, CDR3 size and DJ length profiles, and Simpson's diversity index. The immunodominant clone was defined as the most abundant DNA sequence in deep sequencing data. CDR3 amino acid sequences were screened for sharing across subjects and were compared with published repertoires and the VDJdb database. TCRdb took the public reads, trimmed them with fastp at Q25, ran MiXCR for clone calling and kept in-frame beta chains. Rows matching on CDR3 protein sequence are summarized as one entry with the most common DNA and genes. These V and J calls originate from TCRdb's pipeline instead of the authors' own analysis. Across this sample there are over 150,000 distinct CDR3 sequences, with just under 45% seen only once. Of the sample, 1.1% falls within the top ten clones.

This clonotype occurred once. Its specific antigen is unknown. There are no base qualities to consult, and no much larger clone falls within one base. One read gives only weak evidence. In this study, sorted CD4+ and CD8+ T cells from the blood of healthy subjects and of severe aplastic anemia patients had their TCR repertoires deep-sequenced. Ficoll-Paque density gradient centrifugation was used to isolate peripheral blood mononuclear cells. Before DNA was extracted, CD4+ and CD8+ T cells were sorted using either FACS or magnetic beads. The research as a whole found: Around 27 CD8+ CDR3 sequences were shared between patients and controls but appeared highly expressed in patients and within their immunodominant clones. CD8+ Simpson's diversity did not differ significantly between patients and healthy controls (P=0.060).

The sequenced sample consisted of sorted CD4+, CD8+, or CD8+CD57+ T cells (not recorded which) from PBMCs. The receptor comes from a human donor in good health.

In nucleotide form, the sequence is TGCAGCTTCCCTACGGGTGAGGACTACAATGAGCAGTTCTTC. Its translation is CSFPTGEDYNEQFF. The chain uses TRBV29-1 and TRBJ2-1; the D gene assignment is ambiguous. From a lookup of the germline V gene, CDR1 and CDR2 are SQVTM and ANQGSEA. There are 14 amino acids in the CDR3, from cysteine to phenylalanine inclusive. Just CDR3 DNA is preserved here, 42 bases in frame from base 1. V is clipped by 8 bases and J by 3 bases, and the sequence between their germline boundaries is 17 bases long.